The T cell receptor (beta chain) described here comes from a study of cytomegalovirus exposure and HLA in healthy donors. The study's findings and limits: Overall, under 200 TCR beta chains were annotated as cytomegalovirus-associated.

The V gene's germline CDR1 is MDHEN and CDR2 SYDVKM. The ends lost 0 bases at V and 5 bases at J; junction bases unmatched: 6. The CDR3 covers 15 residues. Researchers ran the PCR with 60 Vbeta and 13 Jbeta primers. TCRdb's copy holds only in-frame clones and misses some; the assay was immunoSEQ multiplex PCR. The sample has fewer than 250,000 clones; less than 85% are singletons. In the case of this clone: Its antigen is unknown.

The V gene is TRBV28, the J gene TRBJ1-2; TRBD1 matches at 7 bases. Material: PBMCs. The receptor's source is a man younger than 30 in good health and CMV-seronegative. CDR3 coding DNA: TGTGCCAGCAGTTTATGGACAGTCAGGGGGTATGGCTACACCTTC. It is translated as CASSLWTVRGYGYTF.